Sequencing of this T cell receptor (beta chain) was carried out in a study of CD8+ T cells in alopecia areata. General study results and limits: Scalp sample data also include resident alphabeta T cells from normal skin. Tofacitinib significantly lowered scalp clonality and expanded CD8+ clones among the top 100.

Comment on this clone: The antigen is not known.

The treatment is: oral pan-JAK inhibitor, 5-10 mg twice daily. Reverse transcribed after extraction, RNA yielded cDNA as the sequencing template. Sequencing used immunoSEQ multiplex PCR; TCRdb keeps in-frame clones, though not all of them. The table includes some 200,000 clones, roughly 64% detected once. The sample consisted of CD8+ T cells sorted from blood, taken at week 24, from a patient treated with tofacitinib. The origin of this receptor is a human donor with alopecia areata.

The CDR3: CASAGADYNEQFF. CDR3 coding DNA: TGCGCCAGCGCCGGGGCGGACTACAATGAGCAGTTCTTC. This sequence joins TRBV5-1 and TRBJ2-1; D possibly matches TRBD1 or TRBD2 (5 bases each). The CDR3 is made up of 13 amino acids. Looked up from germline, CDR1 is SGHRS and CDR2 is YFSETQ. V was cut by 7 bases and J by 3 bases, with 11 bases left in between.